A selection of T cell receptor beta chains follows, all from one sample in a study of shared clonotypes between healthy human individuals. Repertoires were generated with immunoSEQ multiplex PCR, while TCRdb's copy carries only in-frame clones and drops some. The sample lists roughly 1 million clones, about 80% seen once, with about 0.52% in the top ten. Sequencing was done on a sample of memory CD4+ T cells from PBMCs. Receptors originate from a young man in good health. Some clones in this sample may be carry-over from other donors' samples. CDR3s include the opening cysteine and the closing phenylalanine or tryptophan. The D gene is left open where the match is weak. Expanded clones are given a class, and other clones once, few, many or no size at all.

d_gene	v_gene	j_gene	abundance	CDR3nt	CDR3aa
-	TRBV7-6	TRBJ2-3	-	TGTGCCAGCAGCTTGGTCAGAGATACGCAGTATTTT	CASSLVRDTQYF
-	TRBV27	TRBJ2-7	-	TGTGCCAGCAGTTTACGACCGAATAGCGGTACCTACGAGCAGTACTTC	CASSLRPNSGTYEQYF
TRBD1	TRBV27	TRBJ2-7	-	TGTGCCAGCAGTAGAACGGACAGGGGGCCCTACGAGCAGTACTTC	CASSRTDRGPYEQYF
TRBD1	TRBV9	TRBJ2-6	-	TGTGCCAGCAGCCTCAGGGGGCCTAGCTCTGGGGCCAACGTCCTGACTTTC	CASSLRGPSSGANVLTF
-	TRBV5-1	TRBJ1-4	-	TGCGCCAGTACGAGGGGACAACCGAATGAAAAACTGTTTTTT	CASTRGQPNEKLFF
-	TRBV19	TRBJ1-2	-	TGTGCCAGTAGGGTTGGAGCGGACTATGGCTACACCTTC	CASRVGADYGYTF
TRBD2	TRBV5-6	TRBJ2-2	-	TGTGCCAGCAGCTTGTGGCGGGAGGGCCGCGGGGAGCTGTTTTTT	CASSLWREGRGELFF
-	TRBV5-6	TRBJ2-1	many	TGTGCCAGCAGCCCACTAGTCCTCTACAATGAGCAGTTCTTC	CASSPLVLYNEQFF
TRBD1	TRBV6-5	TRBJ2-7	-	TGTGCCAGCAGTTCTCTCACAGGGGGCCCCTTCGAGCAGTACTTC	CASSSLTGGPFEQYF
TRBD1	TRBV28	TRBJ2-3	-	TGTGCCAGCAGTCCCTGGGACAGGGGGACAGATACGCAGTATTTT	CASSPWDRGTDTQYF
TRBD2	TRBV7-2	TRBJ2-3	-	TGTGCCAGCAGCTTAGGGGGCGGGAGGAGATCAGATACGCAGTATTTT	CASSLGGGRRSDTQYF
-	TRBV28	TRBJ2-5	-	TGTGCCAGCAGTTTGGAGGGAGCCCAAGAGACCCAGTACTTC	CASSLEGAQETQYF
-	TRBV28	TRBJ2-7	-	TGTGCCAGCAGTTCCAGGTCTCCGGGCGAGCAGTACTTC	CASSSRSPGEQYF
-	TRBV4-3	TRBJ1-4	few	TGCGCCAGCAGCCAAGATCTGGACAGATTTAATGAAAAACTGTTTTTT	CASSQDLDRFNEKLFF
TRBD1	TRBV28	TRBJ1-2	-	TGTGCCAGCAGTTTTGTCGGGAACGCAGGGGGATTTAAGGATGGCTACACCTTC	CASSFVGNAGGFKDGYTF
-	TRBV1	TRBJ1-2	-	TGCACCAGCAGCCACCCAAAGAACTATGGCTACACCTTC	CTSSHPKNYGYTF
TRBD2	TRBV5-1	TRBJ2-7	-	TGCGCCAGCAGCCGCGGGCTAGCGGAAACCTACGAGCAGTACTTC	CASSRGLAETYEQYF
TRBD1	TRBV28	TRBJ1-5	many	TGTGCCAGCAGGGGGGGACAGGCACGTAATCAGCCCCAGCATTTT	CASRGGQARNQPQHF
TRBD1	TRBV28	TRBJ2-5	-	TGTGCCAGCAGTACGAGACAGGGGGCGGAAGAGACCCAGTACTTC	CASSTRQGAEETQYF
-	TRBV27	TRBJ2-7	-	TGTGCCAGCAGCAAACCGGGACAACCCTACGAGCAGTACTTC	CASSKPGQPYEQYF
-	TRBV6-4	TRBJ2-7	-	TGTGCCAGCGGGGTGAGGCCCCACTCCACCTCCTACGAGCAGTACTTC	CASGVRPHSTSYEQYF
-	TRBV18	TRBJ1-1	once	TGTGCCAGCTCACCTTTCGCTAGCACTGAAGCTTTCTTT	CASSPFASTEAFF
TRBD2	TRBV5-1	TRBJ2-1	-	TGCGCCAGCAGCTTGGATACTAGCGGGAGGGCGATTGAGCAGTTCTTC	CASSLDTSGRAIEQFF
-	TRBV7-9	TRBJ1-6	-	TGTGCCAGCAGCCTACCGAATTCACCCCTCCACTTT	CASSLPNSPLHF
-	TRBV7-2	TRBJ2-7	-	TGTGCCAGCAGCTTAGGATCGCAGGGCCCCTACGAGCAGTACTTC	CASSLGSQGPYEQYF
TRBD2	TRBV5-6	TRBJ2-5	-	TGTGCCAGCAGCTTGACTAGCGGGATAGAGACCCAGTACTTC	CASSLTSGIETQYF
TRBD1	TRBV28	TRBJ2-7	-	TGTGCCAGCAGCCTTCTTCCGGGACAGGGCTCGGGGGAGCAGTACTTC	CASSLLPGQGSGEQYF
-	TRBV20-1	TRBJ2-7	once	TGCAGTGCCCCAGGGTCCCACGAGCAGTACTTC	CSAPGSHEQYF
-	TRBV4-3	TRBJ2-1	-	TGCGCCAGCAGCCAAGATCGGGTAATGGGGCTCAACAATGAGCAGTTCTTC	CASSQDRVMGLNNEQFF